This entry concerns a single T cell receptor beta chain. Its cognate antigen is unknown. V lost 1 base, J lost 5 bases, and 12 bases lay in between. This CDR3 has 15 amino acids. Germline values: CDR1 LGHNA, CDR2 YSLEER. The study recruited healthy Caucasian donors from Russia who were aged about 6 to 100. These data belong to a study of blood T cells in healthy people across ages. The second PCR ran roughly 7 to 11 cycles with a sample-barcoded 5' primer and J-beta primers. A tag from a template-switch adaptor with 12 random nucleotides marked each cDNA molecule. TCRdb called the 5' RACE reads again in MiXCR, with one record for every CDR3 protein. The data contain 1.5 million or so distinct CDR3 sequences, roughly 43% of them seen just once; the ten biggest clones take up less than 5%. Study results and caveats: Older individuals had lower TCR beta diversity per million T cells (the decline was roughly linear). Researchers judged that diversity estimates from one million T cells fell short of true values.

Material for sequencing was blood. The chain links TRBV4-3 to TRBJ2-1; no clear D. This TCR derives from a woman between 18 and 30 years old in good health. CDR3 sequence reads: CASSQGYPGNNEQFF. Here the CDR3 DNA reads TGCGCCAGCAGCCAAGGTTATCCCGGAAACAATGAGCAGTTCTTC.